The 23 T cell receptor beta chains below were found in one sample sequenced in a study of cytomegalovirus exposure and HLA in healthy donors. The method was immunoSEQ multiplex PCR; TCRdb's version includes in-frame clones alone and lacks a portion of them. The data contain some 180,000 clones, around 86% of them seen just once; the ten biggest clones take up 7.2%. The sample taken for sequencing was PBMCs. These receptors all stem from a man aged 25-40 years in good health and CMV-seropositive.

This rearrangement joins TRBV2 to TRBJ2-3; 10 bases align to TRBD2. With V trimmed by 2 bases and J by 4 bases, 3 bases remained unmatched. The CDR3 extends over 15 amino acids. Germline V lookup: CDR1 SNHLY, CDR2 FYNNEI. CDR3 in DNA: TGTGCCAGCAGTGAACTAGCGGGAGTGGCAGATACGCAGTATTTT. This encodes CASSELAGVADTQYF.

The count of this clone is one. The chain combines TRBV21-1 with TRBJ1-1. TRBV21-1 counts as a pseudogene. This CDR3 spans 9 amino acids. CDR3 coding DNA: TGTGCCAGCATTGGTGAAGCTTTCTTT. Translation: CASIGEAFF.

This rearrangement joins TRBV27 to TRBJ1-4, with no clear D. CDR1 is MNHEY and CDR2 is SMNVEV in the germline V gene (reference sequence). The length of the CDR3 is 14 residues. Trimming pared 5 bases from V and 4 bases from J, leaving 11 bases between. CDR3 coding DNA: TGTGCCAGCAGTCTGGGATTCCTTAATGAAAAACTGTTTTTT. Its protein product is CASSLGFLNEKLFF.

The J gene is TRBJ2-3, the V gene TRBV5-1, with a tentative D call TRBD2 (5 bases). Germline V gives CDR1 SGHRS, CDR2 YFSETQ. The CDR3 totals 14 residues. V was pared by 6 bases and J by 0 bases, with 11 bases between. The CDR3 sequence is CASKRETSTDTQYF. The CDR3 bases are TGCGCCAGCAAGAGGGAAACTAGCACAGATACGCAGTATTTT.

V gene TRBV7-2 combines with J gene TRBJ1-5; D call uncertain. This CDR3 has 16 amino acids. V dropped 1 base and J dropped 0 bases, with 10 bases sitting between them. Germline V gives CDR1 SGHTA, CDR2 FQGNSA. The CDR3 here is CASSLGTLYSNQPQHF. CDR3 nucleotides: TGTGCCAGCAGCTTAGGGACCCTATATAGCAATCAGCCCCAGCATTTT. The full variable domain, in which reference TRBV7-2 and TRBJ1-5 provide the parts outside the CDR3, is GAGVSQSPSNKVTEKGKDVELRCDPISGHTALYWYRQSLGQGLEFLIYFQGNSAPDKSGLPSDRFSAERTGGSVSTLTIQRTQQEDSAVYLCASSLGTLYSNQPQHFGDGTRLSIL.

The chain combines TRBV6-6 with TRBJ1-5; D gene uncertain. Trimming cost V 2 bases and J 5 bases, with 4 bases left between them. The CDR3 is 12 amino acids. Germline V gene sequence: CDR1 MNHNY, CDR2 SVGAGI (reference sequence). The CDR3, as DNA: TGTGCCAGCAGTTACGTTGATCAGCCCCAGCATTTT. This gives the protein CASSYVDQPQHF.

This clone was observed once. The chain couples TRBV4-1 to TRBJ2-7; 7 nucleotides align to TRBD1. The CDR3 is made up of 16 amino acids. The germline CDR1 and CDR2 sequences are MGHRA and YSYEKL. Trimming took 2 bases from V and 0 from J; bases not matched to a gene: 7. The DNA for the CDR3 is TGCGCCAGCAGCCAATCATCGGGACAGCTCTCCTACGAGCAGTACTTC. As protein: CASSQSSGQLSYEQYF.

The genes are TRBV28 and TRBJ1-5; D gene ambiguous. Germline V CDR1 and CDR2: MDHEN, SYDVKM. V was pared by 5 bases and J by 6 bases, with 8 bases between. This CDR3 region has 12 residues. In nucleotides, the CDR3 is TGTGCCAGCAGTCTACCAGTTCAGCCCCAGCATTTT. This encodes CASSLPVQPQHF.

CDR3 DNA: TGTGCCAGCAGTTCCCCGGACAGGGGGTCTCACGAGCAGTACTTC. Encoded protein: CASSSPDRGSHEQYF. The chain links TRBV6-5 to TRBJ2-7; 10 nucleotides line up with TRBD1. The CDR3 loop spans 15 amino acids. Germline trimming cut 4 bases from V and 5 bases from J; bases unmatched to any gene: 8. Germline V lookup: CDR1 MNHEY, CDR2 SVGAGI.

V and J are TRBV11-3 and TRBJ2-7, with 11 bases fitting TRBD2. The CDR3 is 16 residues long. Germline trimming cut 4 bases from V and 6 bases from J; bases unmatched to any gene: 11. Per germline, CDR1 SGHNT and CDR2 YENEEA. The chain's CDR3 is CASSSTSGRGSGEQYF. For the CDR3, the DNA is TGTGCCAGCAGCTCCACTAGCGGGAGAGGTTCTGGCGAGCAGTACTTC.

This clone was recorded once. This sequence joins TRBV7-8 and TRBJ1-3, with D maybe TRBD1 (6 bases). CDR1 and CDR2 (germline): SGHVS, FQNEAQ. Trimming removed 2 bases at V and 2 bases at J, with 7 bases between. The CDR3 runs to 14 residues. CDR3 in amino acids: CASSLPGAGNTIYF. As DNA, the CDR3 is TGTGCCAGCAGCTTACCAGGGGCTGGAAACACCATATATTTT.

The chain is built from TRBV5-4 and TRBJ2-1; no clear D gene. V was trimmed by 0 bases and J by 0 bases, leaving 7 bases between them. The CDR3 is 15 amino acids. Germline V gene data show CDR1 as SGHNT and CDR2 as YYREEE (reference sequence). The CDR3 loop reads CASSLEALSYNEQFF. In DNA, the CDR3 is TGTGCCAGCAGCTTGGAGGCCCTCTCCTACAATGAGCAGTTCTTC.

V and J are TRBV29-1 and TRBJ2-3, with TRBD2 matching over 8 bases. V trimming: 6 bases; J trimming: 0 bases; junction bases outside the gene matches: 5. Germline lookup yields CDR1 SQVTM and CDR2 ANQGSEA. The CDR3 extends over 14 amino acids. DNA for the CDR3: TGCAGCGTCCGCAGCGGGAGTAGCACAGATACGCAGTATTTT. Translation gives CSVRSGSSTDTQYF.

The sample holds one count of this clone. The genes are TRBV5-1 and TRBJ2-6; 7 bases are shared with TRBD1. V trimming: 2 bases; J trimming: 2 bases; junction bases outside the gene matches: 1. The germline V gene encodes CDR1 SGHRS and CDR2 YFSETQ. The CDR3 covers 15 residues. The CDR3 DNA reads as TGCGCCAGCAGCTTTGGACAGGCTGGGGCCAACGTCCTGACTTTC. This encodes CASSFGQAGANVLTF.

The gene calls are TRBV6-6 and TRBJ2-7; perhaps TRBD2 as D (6 bases). There are 15 residues in the CDR3. Deletions cut 6 bases from V and 1 base from J, with 16 bases between. Germline V gene lookup returns CDR1 MNHNY and CDR2 SVGAGI (reference sequence). CDR3 loop: CASSTSHSLSYEQYF. The CDR3 region has the DNA TGTGCCAGCAGCACTAGCCACTCCTTGTCCTACGAGCAGTACTTC.

The chain employs TRBV6-5 and TRBJ1-3; a weak D match, TRBD1 (5 bases). In germline, CDR1 is MNHEY, CDR2 SVGAGI. V was shortened by 0 bases and J by 0 bases, with 9 bases between the two germline ends. CDR3 length: 16 amino acids. The CDR3 is CASSYSTASSGNTIYF. Written as DNA, the CDR3 is TGTGCCAGCAGTTACTCGACAGCAAGCTCTGGAAACACCATATATTTT.

The V gene is TRBV6-5, the J gene TRBJ2-7; D tentatively fits TRBD1 or TRBD2 (5 bases each). The CDR3 is made up of 14 amino acids. Trimming shortened V by 4 bases and J by 2 bases, and 12 bases separated the two germline ends. Germline V gene sequence: CDR1 MNHEY, CDR2 SVGAGI. In DNA form, the CDR3 reads TGTGCCAGCAGTTTCTACGGGACGGCCTACGAGCAGTACTTC. Translating gives CASSFYGTAYEQYF.

This chain's CDR3 is CASSEFRGRRVNEQFF. CDR3 sequence (DNA): TGTGCCAGCAGTGAATTCAGGGGGCGCCGAGTTAATGAGCAGTTCTTC. The chain links TRBV6-1 to TRBJ2-1, with 8 bases lining up with TRBD1. The CDR3 covers 16 residues. Germline V gene sequence: CDR1 MNHNS, CDR2 SASEGT. The trim removed 2 bases at V and 7 bases at J, leaving 10 bases unmatched.

The chain uses TRBV5-1 and TRBJ2-3; D perhaps matches TRBD1 (6 bases). V dropped 4 bases and J dropped 4 bases, with 16 bases sitting between them. The CDR3 runs to 15 residues. Germline V CDR1 and CDR2: SGHRS, YFSETQ. CDR3 bases: TGCGCCAGCAGCGTGGACATGGGGGCTGCAGATACGCAGTATTTT. Translating it yields CASSVDMGAADTQYF.

The V and J genes are TRBV5-8 and TRBJ1-5; 8 positions agree with TRBD1. Looked up from germline, CDR1 is SGHTS and CDR2 is YDEGEE. V trimming: 2 bases; J trimming: 5 bases; junction bases outside the gene matches: 3. The CDR3 contains 14 residues. The CDR3 is CASSFGTGHQPQHF. For the CDR3, the DNA is TGTGCCAGCAGCTTTGGGACAGGCCATCAGCCCCAGCATTTT.

V is TRBV6-5 and J is TRBJ2-3; 7 positions agree with TRBD2. The CDR3 is 15 amino acids. Germline-derived CDR1 and CDR2 are MNHEY and SVGAGI. Trimming at V came to 10 bases and at J to 4 bases, leaving 14 bases not matched to a gene. The CDR3 sequence: CATCRGSRTADTQYF. In DNA, the CDR3 is TGTGCCACCTGCCGCGGGAGCCGGACCGCAGATACGCAGTATTTT.

The J gene is TRBJ2-2, the V gene TRBV7-9; possible D gene TRBD2, 6 bases. Germline V lookup: CDR1 SEHNR, CDR2 FQNEAQ (reference sequence). V was cut by 11 bases and J by 6 bases, with 13 bases left in between. The CDR3 extends over 12 amino acids. The CDR3 bases are TGTGCCTGTTCTGGGGGGTCCGGGGAGCTGTTTTTT. Translated: CACSGGSGELFF.

This chain links TRBV27 with TRBJ2-7; maybe TRBD1 (6 bases). Germline V gene data show CDR1 as MNHEY and CDR2 as SMNVEV (reference sequence). The CDR3 is made up of 15 amino acids. V was clipped by 6 bases and J by 0 bases, with 15 bases between them. CDR3 sequence: CASRTPGHNSYEQYF. The CDR3 DNA sequence: TGTGCCAGCAGGACACCGGGACACAACTCCTACGAGCAGTACTTC.